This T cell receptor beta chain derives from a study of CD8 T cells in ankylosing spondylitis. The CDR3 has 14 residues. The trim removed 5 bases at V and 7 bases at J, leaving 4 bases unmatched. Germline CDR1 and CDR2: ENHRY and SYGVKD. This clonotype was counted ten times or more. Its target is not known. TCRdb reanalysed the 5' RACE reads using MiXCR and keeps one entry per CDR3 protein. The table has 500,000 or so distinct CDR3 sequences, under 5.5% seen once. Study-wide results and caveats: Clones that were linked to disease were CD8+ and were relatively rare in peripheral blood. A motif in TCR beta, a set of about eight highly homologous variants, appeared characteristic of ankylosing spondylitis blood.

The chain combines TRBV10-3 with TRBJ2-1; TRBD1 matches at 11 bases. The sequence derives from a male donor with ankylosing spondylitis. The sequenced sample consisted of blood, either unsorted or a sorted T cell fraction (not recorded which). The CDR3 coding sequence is TGTGCCATCAGTCGGGACAGGGGGACGAATGAGCAGTTCTTC. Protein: CAISRDRGTNEQFF.